Here is one T cell receptor (beta chain) with its context. Its antigen remains unidentified. These data come from a study of T cell repertoires in cytomegalovirus infection. Study findings and constraints: What dominated the ex vivo response were HLA-C-restricted CMV-specific TCR beta clonotypes.

A single record per CDR3 protein comes from TCRdb applying MiXCR to the reads. The sample yields around 430,000 distinct CDR3 sequences, approximately 40% seen once. Trimming left V 3 bases short and J 5 bases short, with 13 bases between. CDR3 length: 14 amino acids. From germline, CDR1 is MNHEY and CDR2 SMNVEV (reference sequence). Sequenced here: cultured PBMCs, sampled from culture after CMV antigen stimulation. The rearrangement uses TRBV27 and TRBJ1-1, with D possibly being TRBD1 (6 bases). The clonotype originates from a human donor in good health (CMV status not recorded). Some clones in this sample may be carry-over from other donors' samples. The CDR3 DNA reads as TGTGCCAGCAGTTTCCGGGGGCCCGTAACTGAAGCTTTCTTT. The encoded protein is CASSFRGPVTEAFF.